This T cell receptor beta chain is from a study of shared clonotypes between healthy human individuals. On the study more broadly: Researchers assigned three CD4 naive, three CD4 memory, two CD8 naive and one CD8 memory plate to each donor. The study's findings and limits: Depth was large, yet rarefaction showed that sorted-subset sequencing was incomplete. A handful of donors had 4% to 6.5% of their naive CD4 clonotypes in common.

Caucasian adults residing in Nashville, Tennessee made up all the donors. Turning to this clone: Its cognate antigen is unknown.

Germline-derived CDR1 and CDR2 are GTSNPN and SVGIG (reference sequence). With V trimmed by 1 base and J by 7 bases, 10 bases remained unmatched. This CDR3 contains 15 residues. TCRdb's table, derived via immunoSEQ multiplex PCR, lists solely in-frame clones and lacks some. The data contain 2 million to 2.5 million clones, approximately 96% of them singletons. This receptor was identified in a man younger than 35 in good health. The chain uses TRBV30 and TRBJ1-2; 9 nucleotides align to TRBD1. The sample was naive CD4+ T cells sorted from blood. This sample's subset: CD45RA+ positively selected. The CDR3 DNA reads TGTGCCTGGAGTGCTTTAACAGGGGGCCGAGGTGGCTACACCTTC. Encoded protein: CAWSALTGGRGGYTF.